These T cell receptor beta chains were read from a single sample in a study of neurological immune-mediated disorders. Each CDR3 protein is one row after TCRdb ran MiXCR on the 5' RACE reads. The sample shows 35,000 to 45,000 distinct CDR3 sequences, approximately 10% of them seen only once. The specimen sequenced was CD4+ T cells from blood. These receptors were collected from a woman between 25 and 40 years old with HTLV-1-associated myelopathy (HAM/TSP). CDR3s include the opening cysteine and the closing phenylalanine or tryptophan. The order of the fields is clone size, V gene, J gene, D gene, CDR3 DNA, CDR3 protein. A D gene is named only where the DNA matches it firmly. Clone size appears in some rows only: once, few, many, or a class for an expanded clone.

many	TRBV5-1	TRBJ2-1	TRBD2	TGCGCCAGCAGCTTGTTATCGAGCGGGGCTATCAATGAGCAGTTCTTC	CASSLLSSGAINEQFF
many	TRBV12-3/TRBV12-4	TRBJ2-1	NA	TGTGCCAGCAGTTTAGGGTCCATCGGTGAGCAGTTCTTC	CASSLGSIGEQFF
many	TRBV20-1	TRBJ2-1	TRBD2	TGCAGTGCTAGAGTGAGTAGCGGGGGCTTGAGCTCCTACAATGAGCAGTTCTTC	CSARVSSGGLSSYNEQFF
many	TRBV29-1	TRBJ2-3	TRBD1	TGCAGCGTTCACAGGGGCCCCGGCACAGATACGCAGTATTTT	CSVHRGPGTDTQYF
many	TRBV10-3	TRBJ1-1	TRBD1	TGTGCCATCCCCATAAGACAGGGTCTATGGAACACTGAAGCTTTCTTT	CAIPIRQGLWNTEAFF
NA	TRBV5-1	TRBJ1-2	NA	TGCGCCAGCAGCTTGGTGGGGCAGGACTATGGCTACACCTTC	CASSLVGQDYGYTF
NA	TRBV5-1	TRBJ2-5	TRBD2	TGCGCCAGCAGCTTGGAACTGGCGGGGGGGCGAGAGACCAAGTACTTC	CASSLELAGGRETKYF
many	TRBV7-9	TRBJ1-1	NA	TGTGCCAGCAGCTCGAAGAGGGGGACGATGAACACTGAAGCTTTCTTT	CASSSKRGTMNTEAFF
many	TRBV7-8	TRBJ2-3	TRBD2	TGTGCCAGCAGCTCCGGGACTAGCGGGCGCGCAGATACGCAGTATTTT	CASSSGTSGRADTQYF
many	TRBV12-3/TRBV12-4	TRBJ1-2	NA	TGTGCCAGCAGCAGACAGGCGTTTAACTATGGCTACACCTTC	CASSRQAFNYGYTF
many	TRBV20-1	TRBJ1-2	NA	TGCAGTGCTCACAATAACTATGGCTACACCTTC	CSAHNNYGYTF
many	TRBV14	TRBJ2-1	NA	TGTGCCAGCAGCCAAGGAGGGGCCCCCAATGAGCAGTTCTTC	CASSQGGAPNEQFF
many	TRBV19	TRBJ2-7	NA	TGTGCCAGTAGTGTGGGAAGGGACTCCTACGAGCAGTACTTC	CASSVGRDSYEQYF
NA	TRBV5-5	TRBJ1-2	NA	TGTGCCAACAGACCCATCGACGGAAACTATGGCTACACCTTC	CANRPIDGNYGYTF
many	TRBV12-3/TRBV12-4	TRBJ1-1	NA	TGTGCCAGCAGTGAACAGGGAGAAGGCGGCACTGAAGCTTTCTTT	CASSEQGEGGTEAFF
many	TRBV5-1	TRBJ1-4	NA	TGCGCCAGCAGCTCCGGTCGAGGCCGCTCCGAAAAACTGTTTTTT	CASSSGRGRSEKLFF
many	TRBV24-1	TRBJ1-1	NA	TGTGCCACCAGTGATCGATTGAACACTGAAGCTTTCTTT	CATSDRLNTEAFF